This T cell receptor (beta chain) appears in the sequencing data of a study of cytomegalovirus exposure and HLA in healthy donors. The CDR3 covers 13 residues. CDR1 is MNHEY and CDR2 is SMNVEV in the germline V gene (reference sequence). V was cut by 7 bases and J by 0 bases, with 4 bases left in between. Method: immunoSEQ multiplex PCR; TCRdb's copy keeps in-frame clones and lacks some. The table has some 70,000 clones, over 95% seen once; the top ten hold under 2.5%. Sequenced sample: PBMCs. The rearrangement joins TRBV27 to TRBJ1-6; no clear D gene. The receptor's source is a man aged 18 to 30 in good health and CMV-seronegative. CDR3 sequence: CASTSSYNSPLHF. In nucleotides, the CDR3 is TGTGCCAGCACTAGCTCCTATAATTCACCCCTCCACTTT.